This T cell receptor (beta chain) stems from a study of beta chain features in type 1 diabetes. Study at large: All samples yielded some 110 million examined sorted cells.

Isolated RNA was reverse transcribed in full, so expressed TCRB transcripts were sequenced. The table came from immunoSEQ multiplex PCR; TCRdb's copy has only in-frame clones and leaves some out. The sample consists of about 210,000 clones, approximately 11% of them appearing once. Trimming left V 6 bases short and J 2 bases short, with 15 bases between. Germline lookup yields CDR1 MNHEY and CDR2 SMNVEV (reference sequence). The CDR3 sequence is 15 residues long. The chain joins TRBV27 to TRBJ2-3; tentatively, D is TRBD1 or TRBD2 (7 bases each). This clonotype was obtained from a man younger than 35 in good health. The sample was central memory CD4+ T cells from blood. The CDR3 DNA reads as TGTGCCAGCAGGTGGGAGGGGGCACACACAGATACGCAGTATTTT. Translating gives CASRWEGAHTDTQYF.